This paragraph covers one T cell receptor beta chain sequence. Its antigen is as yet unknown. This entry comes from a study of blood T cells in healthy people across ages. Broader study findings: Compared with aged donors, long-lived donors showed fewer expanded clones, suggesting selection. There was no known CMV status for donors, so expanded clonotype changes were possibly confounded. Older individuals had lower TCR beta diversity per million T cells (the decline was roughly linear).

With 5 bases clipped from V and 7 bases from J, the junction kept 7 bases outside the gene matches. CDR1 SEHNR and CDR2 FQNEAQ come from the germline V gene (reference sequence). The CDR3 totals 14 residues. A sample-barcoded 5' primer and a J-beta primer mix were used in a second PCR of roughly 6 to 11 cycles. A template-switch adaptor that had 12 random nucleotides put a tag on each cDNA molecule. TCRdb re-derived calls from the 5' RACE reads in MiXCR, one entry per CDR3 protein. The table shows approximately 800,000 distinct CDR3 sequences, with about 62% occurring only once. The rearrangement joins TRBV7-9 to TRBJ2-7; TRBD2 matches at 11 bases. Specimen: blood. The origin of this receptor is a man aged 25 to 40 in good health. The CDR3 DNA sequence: TGTGCCAGCAGCGAACTAGCGGGAGCGGCTGAGCAGTACTTC. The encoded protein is CASSELAGAAEQYF.